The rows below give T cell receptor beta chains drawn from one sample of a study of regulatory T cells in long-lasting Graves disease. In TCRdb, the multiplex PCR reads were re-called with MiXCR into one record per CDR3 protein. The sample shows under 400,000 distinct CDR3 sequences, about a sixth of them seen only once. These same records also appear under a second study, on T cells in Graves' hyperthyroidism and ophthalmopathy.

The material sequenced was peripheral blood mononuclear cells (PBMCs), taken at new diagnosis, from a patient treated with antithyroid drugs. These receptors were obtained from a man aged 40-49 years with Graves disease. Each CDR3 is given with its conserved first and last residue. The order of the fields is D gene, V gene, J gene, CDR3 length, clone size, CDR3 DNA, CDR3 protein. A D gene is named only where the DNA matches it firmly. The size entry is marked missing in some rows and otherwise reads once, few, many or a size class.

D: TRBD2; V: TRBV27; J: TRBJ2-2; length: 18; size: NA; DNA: TGTGCCAGCAGTTTACGTTCCAGCGGGGGGATCGACACCGGGGAGCTGTTTTTT; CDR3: CASSLRSSGGIDTGELFF
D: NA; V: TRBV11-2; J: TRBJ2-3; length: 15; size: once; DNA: TGTGCCAGCAGAGCTCCGGTCGGGGGCACAGATACGCAGTATTTT; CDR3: CASRAPVGGTDTQYF
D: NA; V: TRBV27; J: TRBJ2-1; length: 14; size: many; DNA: TGTGCCAGCAGCGTCCCGGGACACCACAATGAGCAGTTCTTC; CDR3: CASSVPGHHNEQFF
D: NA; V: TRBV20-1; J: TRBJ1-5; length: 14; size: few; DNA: TGCAGTGCTACCGAGGGGTATAGCAATCAGCCCCAGCATTTT; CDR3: CSATEGYSNQPQHF
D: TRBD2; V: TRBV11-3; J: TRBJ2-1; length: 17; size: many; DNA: TGTGCCAGCAGCTTAGGTTCGCTAGCGGGGGGGCACAATGAGCAGTTCTTC; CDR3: CASSLGSLAGGHNEQFF
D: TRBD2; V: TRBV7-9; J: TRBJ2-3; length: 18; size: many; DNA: TGTGCCACCACGACCCCGGTGAGGACTAGCGGGGTTGCTGATACGCAGTATTTT; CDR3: CATTTPVRTSGVADTQYF
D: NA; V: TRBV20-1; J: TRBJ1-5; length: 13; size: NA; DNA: TGCAGTGCTAGAGATGCCCCGGCACAGCCCCAGCATTTT; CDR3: CSARDAPAQPQHF
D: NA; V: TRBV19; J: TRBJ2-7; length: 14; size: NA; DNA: TGTGCCAGTAGTATAAGACAGGACTCCTACGAGCAGTACTTC; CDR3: CASSIRQDSYEQYF
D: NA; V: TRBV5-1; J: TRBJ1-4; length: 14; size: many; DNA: TGCGCCAGCAGCTTGACAGCAACTAATGAAAAACTGTTTTTT; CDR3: CASSLTATNEKLFF
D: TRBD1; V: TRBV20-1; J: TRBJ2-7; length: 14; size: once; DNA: TGCAGTGCTAAACAGGGGACAGCCTCCTACGAGCAGTACTTC; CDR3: CSAKQGTASYEQYF
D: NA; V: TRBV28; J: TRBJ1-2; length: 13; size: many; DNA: TGTGCCAGCAGTTTTCAGTCTAACTATGGCTACACCTTC; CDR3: CASSFQSNYGYTF
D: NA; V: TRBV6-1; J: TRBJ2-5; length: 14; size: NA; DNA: TGTGCCAGCACCCGGGACGGGCGACAAGAGACCCAGTACTTC; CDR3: CASTRDGRQETQYF
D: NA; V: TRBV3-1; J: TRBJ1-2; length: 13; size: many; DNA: TGTGCCAGCAGCTCCGAGAAGAACTATGGCTACACCTTC; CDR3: CASSSEKNYGYTF
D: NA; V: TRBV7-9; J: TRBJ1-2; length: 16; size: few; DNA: TGTGCCAGCAGCCGAGTCCCCTCCAGGGGTTTAAGAGGCTACACCTTC; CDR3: CASSRVPSRGLRGYTF
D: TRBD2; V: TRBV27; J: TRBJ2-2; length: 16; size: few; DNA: TGTGCCAGCAGTTTATGGGCTAGCGGTAACACCGGGGAGCTGTTTTTT; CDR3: CASSLWASGNTGELFF
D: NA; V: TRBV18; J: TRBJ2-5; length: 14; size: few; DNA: TGTGCCAGCTCGTCCGGGACATGGGGAGTGGCCCAGTACTTC; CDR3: CASSSGTWGVAQYF
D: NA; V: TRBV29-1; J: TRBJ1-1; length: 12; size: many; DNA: TGCAGCGTTGAAATTATGAACACTGAAGCTTTCTTT; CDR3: CSVEIMNTEAFF
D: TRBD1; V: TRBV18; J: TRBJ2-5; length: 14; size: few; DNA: TGTGCCAGCTCACCAAAAGGGGGCGGTGAGACCCAGTACTTC; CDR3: CASSPKGGGETQYF
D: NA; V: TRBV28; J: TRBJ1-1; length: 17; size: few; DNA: TGTGCCAGCAGTTACCCTAGAGGGCGGCTTAGGAACACTGAAGCTTTCTTT; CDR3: CASSYPRGRLRNTEAFF
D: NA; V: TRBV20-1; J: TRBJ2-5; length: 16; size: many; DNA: TGCAGTGCTAGAGATTACATCCCCGGGGGCGGGGGGACCCAGTACTTC; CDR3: CSARDYIPGGGGTQYF
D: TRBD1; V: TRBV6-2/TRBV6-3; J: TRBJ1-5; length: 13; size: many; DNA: TGTGCCAGCAGTGCGGACAGGGGGCTGACCCAGCATTTT; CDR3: CASSADRGLTQHF
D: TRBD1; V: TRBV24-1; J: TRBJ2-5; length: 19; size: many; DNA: TGTGCCACCAGTGATCCCCGGGACAGGGGCGCTGCTCTTGGAGAGACCCAGTACTTC; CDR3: CATSDPRDRGAALGETQYF
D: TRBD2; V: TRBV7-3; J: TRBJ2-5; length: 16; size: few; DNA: TGTGCCAGCATCATAAAGGGCGGGGGGATCCCCAGGACCCAGTACTTC; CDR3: CASIIKGGGIPRTQYF
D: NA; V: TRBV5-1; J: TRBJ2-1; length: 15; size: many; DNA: TGCGCCAGCAGCTCCGGACATACCTCCTACAATGAGCAGTTCTTC; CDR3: CASSSGHTSYNEQFF
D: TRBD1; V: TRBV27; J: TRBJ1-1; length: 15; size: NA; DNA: TGTGCCAGCAGTTTCCGACAGGGGGCGTACACTGAAGCTTTCTTT; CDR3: CASSFRQGAYTEAFF
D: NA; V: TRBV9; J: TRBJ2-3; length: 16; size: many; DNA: TGTGCCAGCAGCGTCGAATACGGGACCTTGGCAGATACGCAGTATTTT; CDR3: CASSVEYGTLADTQYF
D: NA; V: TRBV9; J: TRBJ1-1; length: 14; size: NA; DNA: TGTGCCAGCAGCGTAGAAGGCCCCTCGGTCCCCGCTTTCTTT; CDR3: CASSVEGPSVPAFF
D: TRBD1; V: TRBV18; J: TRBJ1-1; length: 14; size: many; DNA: TGTGCCAGCTCCCCTGGACAGGTCTACACTGAAGCTTTCTTT; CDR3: CASSPGQVYTEAFF
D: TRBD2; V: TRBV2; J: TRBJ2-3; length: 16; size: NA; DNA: TGTGCCAGCAGTGGTAGTTTGCGGGGGGGGTTGTATACGCAGTATTTT; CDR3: CASSGSLRGGLYTQYF
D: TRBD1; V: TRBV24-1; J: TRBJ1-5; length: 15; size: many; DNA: TGTGCCACCAGTGATGCGGGACAGGGTGATCAGCCCCAGCATTTT; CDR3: CATSDAGQGDQPQHF
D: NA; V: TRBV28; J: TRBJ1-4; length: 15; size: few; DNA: TGTGCCAGCAGTTTTATATTTTCGGGGCGGGAAAAACTGTTTTTT; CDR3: CASSFIFSGREKLFF
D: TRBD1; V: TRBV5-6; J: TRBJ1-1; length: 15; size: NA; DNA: TGTGCCAGCAGCTTGGAAGGACAGGGGAACACTGAAGCTTTCTTT; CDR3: CASSLEGQGNTEAFF
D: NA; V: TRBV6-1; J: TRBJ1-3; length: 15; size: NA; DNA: TGTGCCAGCTGGAATCGTCGCGACTCTGGAAACACCATATATTTT; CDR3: CASWNRRDSGNTIYF
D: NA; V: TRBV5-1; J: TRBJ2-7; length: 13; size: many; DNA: TGCGCCAGCAGCTCGGTGACATTTCGCGAGCAGTACTTC; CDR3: CASSSVTFREQYF
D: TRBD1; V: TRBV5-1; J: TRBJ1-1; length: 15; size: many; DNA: TGCGCCAGCAGCATGGGACAGGGCCCTTCCAATGAAGCTTTCTTT; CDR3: CASSMGQGPSNEAFF
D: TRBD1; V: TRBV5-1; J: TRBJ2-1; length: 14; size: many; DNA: TGCGCCAGTTGCCGGGACAGTCCCTACAATGAGCAGTTCTTC; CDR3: CASCRDSPYNEQFF
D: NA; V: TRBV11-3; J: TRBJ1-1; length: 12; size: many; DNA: TGTGCCAGCAGCTTAAAGGGGGATCAGGCTTTCTTT; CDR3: CASSLKGDQAFF
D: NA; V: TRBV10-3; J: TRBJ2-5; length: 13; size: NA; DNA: TGTGCCATCACATCTCCTTGGGTGGAGACCCAGTACTTC; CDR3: CAITSPWVETQYF
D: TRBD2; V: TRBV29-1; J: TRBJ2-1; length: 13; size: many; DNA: TGCAGCGTTGGGTGGGGGGGGAGCAATGAGCAGTTCTTC; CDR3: CSVGWGGSNEQFF
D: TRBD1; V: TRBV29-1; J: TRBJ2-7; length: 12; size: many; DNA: TGCAGCGTTCTACAGGGGAGCTACGAGCAGTACTTC; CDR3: CSVLQGSYEQYF
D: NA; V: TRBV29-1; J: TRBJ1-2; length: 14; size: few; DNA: TGCAGCGCTCGAGCGACAGAATCTAACTATGGCTACACCTTC; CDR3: CSARATESNYGYTF
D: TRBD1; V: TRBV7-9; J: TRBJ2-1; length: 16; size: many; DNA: TGTGCCAGCAGCTTAGAATTGGGGACAGGACACCTTGGGCAGTTCTTC; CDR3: CASSLELGTGHLGQFF
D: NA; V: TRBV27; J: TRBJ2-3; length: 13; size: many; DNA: TGTGCCAGCAGTTTATCGTCAGGAAGTGCGCAGTATTTT; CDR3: CASSLSSGSAQYF
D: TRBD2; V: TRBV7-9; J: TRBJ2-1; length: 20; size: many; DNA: TGTGCCAGCAACCACCCCGCTAGCGGGGGGGCTGCACGGTCCTACAATGAGCAGTTCTTC; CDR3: CASNHPASGGAARSYNEQFF
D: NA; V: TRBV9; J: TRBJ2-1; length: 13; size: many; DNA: TGTGCCAGCAGCGTAGCTGGCGTCAATGAGCAGTTCTTC; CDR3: CASSVAGVNEQFF
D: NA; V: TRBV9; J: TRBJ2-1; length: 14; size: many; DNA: TGTGCCAGCAGCGTTCAGGGGTCAGCAGGTGAGCAGTTCTTC; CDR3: CASSVQGSAGEQFF
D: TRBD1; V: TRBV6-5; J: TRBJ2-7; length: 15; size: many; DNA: TGTGCCAGCAGTTACTCTCCAGGGGGATCCTACGAGCAGTACTTC; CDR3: CASSYSPGGSYEQYF
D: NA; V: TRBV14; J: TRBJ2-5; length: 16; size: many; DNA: TGTGCCAGCAGCCAAGCCCTTCTAGAGACGGGAGAGACCCAGTACTTC; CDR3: CASSQALLETGETQYF
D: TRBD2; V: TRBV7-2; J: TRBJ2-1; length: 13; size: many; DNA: TGTGCCAGCAGCTTAAGGTCGGGGGGGGAGCAGTTCTTC; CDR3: CASSLRSGGEQFF
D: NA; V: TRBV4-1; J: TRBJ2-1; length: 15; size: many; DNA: TGCGCCAGCAGCCCTCCCGGGACAAGGAACAATGAGCAGTTCTTC; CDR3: CASSPPGTRNNEQFF
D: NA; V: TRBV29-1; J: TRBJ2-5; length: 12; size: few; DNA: TGCAGCGTTGACAGGTTCCAAGAGACCCAGTACTTC; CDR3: CSVDRFQETQYF
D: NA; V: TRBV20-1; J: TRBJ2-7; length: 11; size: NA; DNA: TGCAGTGCAAAGGACTATCGGGAGCAGTACTTC; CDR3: CSAKDYREQYF
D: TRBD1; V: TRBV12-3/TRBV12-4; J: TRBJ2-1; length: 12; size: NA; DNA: TGTGCCAGCAGAGAAGGACAGGGCTTGCAGTTCTTC; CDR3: CASREGQGLQFF
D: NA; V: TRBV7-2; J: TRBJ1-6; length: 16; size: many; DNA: TGTGCCAGCAGCTTAGTGCCCACAAACGATAATTCACCCCTCCACTTT; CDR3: CASSLVPTNDNSPLHF
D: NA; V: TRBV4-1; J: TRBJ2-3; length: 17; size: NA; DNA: TGTGCCAGCAGCCAAGCCCTCTTAGGCGGGGTCCCAGATACGCAGTATTTT; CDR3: CASSQALLGGVPDTQYF
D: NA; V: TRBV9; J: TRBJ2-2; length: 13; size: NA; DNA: TGTGCCAGCAGCGCCTTCTCTACCGGGGAGCTGTTTTTT; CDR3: CASSAFSTGELFF